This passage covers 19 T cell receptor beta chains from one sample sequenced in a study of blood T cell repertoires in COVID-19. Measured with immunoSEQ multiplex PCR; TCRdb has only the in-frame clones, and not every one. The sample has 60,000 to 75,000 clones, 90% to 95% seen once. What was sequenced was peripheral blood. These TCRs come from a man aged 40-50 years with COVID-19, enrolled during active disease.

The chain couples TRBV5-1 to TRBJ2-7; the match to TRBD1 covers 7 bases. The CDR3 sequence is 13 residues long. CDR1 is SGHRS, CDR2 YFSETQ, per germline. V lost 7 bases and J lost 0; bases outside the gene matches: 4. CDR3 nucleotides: TGCGCCAGCTTTAGGGACAGCTCCTACGAGCAGTACTTC. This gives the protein CASFRDSSYEQYF.

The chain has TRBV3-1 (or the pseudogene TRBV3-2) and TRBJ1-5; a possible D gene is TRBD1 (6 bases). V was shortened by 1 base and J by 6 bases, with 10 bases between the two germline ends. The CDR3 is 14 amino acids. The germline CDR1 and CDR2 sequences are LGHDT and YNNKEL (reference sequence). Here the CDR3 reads CASSQGAGVQPQHF. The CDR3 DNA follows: TGTGCCAGCAGCCAAGGGGCAGGGGTTCAGCCCCAGCATTTT.

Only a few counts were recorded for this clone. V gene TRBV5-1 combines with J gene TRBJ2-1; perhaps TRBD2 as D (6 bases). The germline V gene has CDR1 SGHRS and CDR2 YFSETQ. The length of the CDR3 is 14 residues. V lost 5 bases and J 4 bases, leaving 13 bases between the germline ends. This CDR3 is CASRERASYNEQFF. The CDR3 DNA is TGCGCCAGCAGGGAGCGGGCCTCATACAATGAGCAGTTCTTC.

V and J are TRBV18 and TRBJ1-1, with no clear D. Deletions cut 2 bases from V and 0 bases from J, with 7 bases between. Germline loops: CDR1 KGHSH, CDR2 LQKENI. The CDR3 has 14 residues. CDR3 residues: CASSPTVMNTEAFF. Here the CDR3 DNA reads TGTGCCAGCTCACCAACGGTGATGAACACTGAAGCTTTCTTT.

The CDR3 region is CASSLVEDTQYF. In nucleotides, the CDR3 is TGTGCCAGCAGTCTAGTGGAGGATACGCAGTATTTT. The chain employs TRBV6-5 and TRBJ2-3; no definite D call. Germline loops: CDR1 MNHEY, CDR2 SVGAGI. Trimming pared 5 bases from V and 6 bases from J, leaving 9 bases between. CDR3 length: 12 amino acids.

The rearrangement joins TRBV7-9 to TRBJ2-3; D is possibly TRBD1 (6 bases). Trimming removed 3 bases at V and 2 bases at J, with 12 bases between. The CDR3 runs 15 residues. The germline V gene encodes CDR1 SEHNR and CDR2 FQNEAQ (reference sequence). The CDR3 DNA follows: TGTGCCAGCAGCTTGCAGGGGCGATACACAGATACGCAGTATTTT. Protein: CASSLQGRYTDTQYF.

CDR3 loop: CASSLAAAFSGANVLTF. The CDR3 DNA reads TGTGCCAGCAGCTTAGCGGCGGCCTTCTCTGGGGCCAACGTCCTGACTTTC. The genes are TRBV7-6 and TRBJ2-6; D gene uncertain. The CDR3 runs 17 residues. Trimming took off 0 bases at V and 0 bases at J, with 9 bases between the two ends. Per the germline V gene, CDR1 is SGHVS and CDR2 is FNYEAQ.

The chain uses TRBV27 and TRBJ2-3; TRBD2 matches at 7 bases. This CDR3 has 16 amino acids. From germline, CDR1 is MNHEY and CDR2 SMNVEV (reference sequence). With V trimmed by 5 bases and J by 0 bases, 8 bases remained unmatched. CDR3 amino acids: CASSPLRGTSTDTQYF. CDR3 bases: TGTGCCAGCAGTCCCTTGCGGGGGACTAGCACAGATACGCAGTATTTT.

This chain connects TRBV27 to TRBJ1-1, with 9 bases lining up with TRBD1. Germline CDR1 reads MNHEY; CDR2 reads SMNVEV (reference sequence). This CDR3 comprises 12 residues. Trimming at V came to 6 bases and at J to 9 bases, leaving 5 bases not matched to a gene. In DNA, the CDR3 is TGTGCCAGCAGCATGACAGGGGGAAAAGCTTTCTTT. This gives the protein CASSMTGGKAFF.

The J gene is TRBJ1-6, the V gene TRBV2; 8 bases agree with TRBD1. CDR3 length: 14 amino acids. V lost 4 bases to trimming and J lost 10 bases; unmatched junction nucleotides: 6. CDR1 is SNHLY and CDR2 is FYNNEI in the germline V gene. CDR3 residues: CASSGTGTGSPLHF. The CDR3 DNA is TGTGCCAGCAGTGGGACAGGGACGGGCTCACCCCTCCACTTT.

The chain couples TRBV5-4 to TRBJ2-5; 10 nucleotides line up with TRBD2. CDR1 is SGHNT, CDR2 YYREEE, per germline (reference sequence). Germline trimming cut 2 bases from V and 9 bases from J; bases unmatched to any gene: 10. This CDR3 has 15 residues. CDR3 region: CASSLTSGAGGAQYF. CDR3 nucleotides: TGTGCCAGCAGCTTAACTAGCGGGGCCGGCGGGGCCCAGTACTTC.

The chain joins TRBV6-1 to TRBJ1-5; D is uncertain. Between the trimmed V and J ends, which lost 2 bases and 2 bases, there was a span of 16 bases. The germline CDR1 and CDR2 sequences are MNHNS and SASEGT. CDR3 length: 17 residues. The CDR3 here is CASSESRNTKGNQPQHF. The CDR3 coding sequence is TGTGCCAGCAGTGAAAGTCGCAACACTAAGGGCAATCAGCCCCAGCATTTT.

CDR3 region: CASSLGGQGADGYTF. DNA for the CDR3: TGTGCCAGCAGCTTGGGAGGACAGGGGGCCGATGGCTACACCTTC. V is TRBV5-4 and J is TRBJ1-2; the match to TRBD1 covers 11 bases. This CDR3 contains 15 residues. J was trimmed by 6 bases and V by 0 bases; bases with no gene match: 4. Germline V gene lookup returns CDR1 SGHNT and CDR2 YYREEE (reference sequence).

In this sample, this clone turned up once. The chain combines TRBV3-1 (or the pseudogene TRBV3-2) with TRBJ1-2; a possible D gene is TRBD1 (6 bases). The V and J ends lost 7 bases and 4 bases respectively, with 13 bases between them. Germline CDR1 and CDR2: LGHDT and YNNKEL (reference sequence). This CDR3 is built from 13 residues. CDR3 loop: CASTVTGRYGYTF. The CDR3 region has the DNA TGTGCCAGCACTGTAACAGGGCGCTATGGCTACACCTTC.

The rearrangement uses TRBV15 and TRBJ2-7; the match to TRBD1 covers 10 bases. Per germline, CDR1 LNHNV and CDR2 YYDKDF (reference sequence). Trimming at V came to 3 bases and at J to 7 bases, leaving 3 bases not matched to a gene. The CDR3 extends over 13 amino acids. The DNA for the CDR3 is TGTGCCACCAGCAGCGGGGGACAGGGGGAGCAGTACTTC. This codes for CATSSGGQGEQYF.

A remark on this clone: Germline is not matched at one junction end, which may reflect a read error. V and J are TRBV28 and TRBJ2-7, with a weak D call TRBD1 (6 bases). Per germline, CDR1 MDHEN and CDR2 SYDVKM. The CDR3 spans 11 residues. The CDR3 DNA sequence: TGTGCCAGCAGCCGGCAGGGGAAAGGGGACTTC. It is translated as CASSRQGKGDF.

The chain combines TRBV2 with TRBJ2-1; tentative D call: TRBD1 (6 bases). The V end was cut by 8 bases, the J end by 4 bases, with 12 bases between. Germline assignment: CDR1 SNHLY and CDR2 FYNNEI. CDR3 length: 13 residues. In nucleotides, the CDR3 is TGTGCCAGCGAGCAGGGGCCGTACAATGAGCAGTTCTTC. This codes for CASEQGPYNEQFF.

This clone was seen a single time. The CDR3 loop is CAISGTASGNTIYF. The CDR3 nucleotides are TGTGCCATCAGTGGGACAGCCTCTGGAAACACCATATATTTT. This sequence joins TRBV10-3 and TRBJ1-3, with D maybe TRBD1 (6 bases). Per germline, CDR1 ENHRY and CDR2 SYGVKD. Trimming stripped 4 bases from V and 0 bases from J, with 7 bases between. CDR3 size: 14 residues.

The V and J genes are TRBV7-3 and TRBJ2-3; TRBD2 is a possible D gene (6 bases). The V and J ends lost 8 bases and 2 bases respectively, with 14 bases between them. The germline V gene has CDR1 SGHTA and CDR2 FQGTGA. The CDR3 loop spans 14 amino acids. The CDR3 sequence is CASSLAGNTDTQYF. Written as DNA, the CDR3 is TGTGCCAGCTCCCTGGCGGGGAACACAGATACGCAGTATTTT.